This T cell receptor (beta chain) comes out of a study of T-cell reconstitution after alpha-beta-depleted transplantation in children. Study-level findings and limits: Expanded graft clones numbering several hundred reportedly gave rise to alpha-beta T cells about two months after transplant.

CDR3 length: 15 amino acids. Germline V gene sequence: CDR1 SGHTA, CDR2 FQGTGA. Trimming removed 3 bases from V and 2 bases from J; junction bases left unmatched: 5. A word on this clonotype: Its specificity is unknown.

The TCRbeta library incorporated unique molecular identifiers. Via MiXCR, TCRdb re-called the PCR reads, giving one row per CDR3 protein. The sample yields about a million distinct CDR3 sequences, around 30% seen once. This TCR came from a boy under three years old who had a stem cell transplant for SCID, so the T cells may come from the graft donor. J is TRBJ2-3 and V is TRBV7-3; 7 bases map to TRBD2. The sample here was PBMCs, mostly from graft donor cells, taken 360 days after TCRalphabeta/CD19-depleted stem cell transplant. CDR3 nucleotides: TGTGCCAGCAGCTTCATCGGGGGGACCACAGATACGCAGTATTTT. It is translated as CASSFIGGTTDTQYF.